This TCR beta chain derives from a study of blood T cell repertoires in COVID-19. In the study overall: The United States, Italy and Spain were the sources of the acute and convalescent COVID-19 samples. Nucleic acid was either cDNA or gDNA, and it came from T cells, B-cell-depleted T cells, or PBMCs.

In the authors' workflow: Reference gene primer amplification gave nucleated cell count estimates. Using immunoSEQ multiplex PCR, the repertoire was profiled, and TCRdb retains in-frame clones only, with some absent. V, J and clone size are taken as reported in that table, and D and trimming were inferred from the DNA itself. The sample has roughly 440,000 clones, around 88% seen once. Seattle's cohort entered during active infection and was followed longitudinally. The CDR3 length is 12 residues. V lost 6 bases, J lost 8 bases, and 5 bases stayed unmatched. CDR1 and CDR2 (germline): MNHEY, SVGAGI. The specimen was peripheral blood. J is TRBJ1-2 and V is TRBV6-5; 8 bases map to TRBD1. The sequence derives from a woman between 45 and 60 years old with COVID-19, enrolled during active disease. CDR3 amino acids: CASSPTGEGYTF. Here the CDR3 DNA reads TGTGCCAGCAGCCCGACAGGGGAAGGCTACACCTTC.